This TCR beta chain emerged from a study of CD8 T cells in Susac syndrome (dated by TCRdb to between 2018 and 2021). Study-level background: Among the Susac syndrome patients who were sequenced, clinically active disease was present in 5 or 6 and clinical remission was observed in eight. Susac syndrome patients were therapy-naive, on corticosteroids (some also receiving IVIg), or on IVIg alone at blood withdrawal. Whether CD8+ T cell activation and differentiation in Susac syndrome was antigen driven was tested using repertoire sequencing. The study compared CD8+ T cell repertoire clonality among 12 healthy donors, roughly 14 Susac syndrome patients and about 16 multiple sclerosis patients.

High-throughput TCR beta sequencing profiled peripheral blood CD8+ and CD4+ T cells from healthy donors, Susac syndrome patients and multiple sclerosis patients. The Susac syndrome patients fulfilled recently defined diagnostic criteria for either definite or probable disease. CD8+ TEMRA cells were enriched by FACS, while bulk CD8+ and CD4+ T cells were purified by magnetic negative isolation. Blood was collected in EDTA tubes and processed within 24 hours, with PBMCs isolated through density gradient centrifugation. PBMCs destined for TCR sequencing were cryopreserved in liquid nitrogen and later thawed in a 37 °C water bath. The sorted or isolated CD4+, CD8+ and CD8+ TEMRA cells reached a purity of at least 90%. RNA was extracted using the RNeasy kit, and about 0.5 to 1 microgram was reverse transcribed with random hexamers. The immunoSEQ multiplex PCR assay, covering 54 Vbeta and 13 Jbeta segments, was used to amplify TCR beta CDR3 regions. To correct PCR amplification bias, a synthetic template baseline was used for both primer optimization and computational correction. Per the original workflow: Reads were assigned to V, D and J genes according to IMGT and analyzed in immunoSEQ Analyzer, with only productive sequences retained. Clonality was calculated as one minus the Shannon entropy normalized by log2 of the number of productive unique sequences. For each patient and control, public and private clones were evaluated within the 100 most prevalent clones. Susac-specific clones were defined as absent from healthy and MS cohorts, 800 to 1,200 published viral clones and other ImmuneACCESS disease sequences. TCRdb reran the public reads through fastp at Q25 and MiXCR, keeping productive beta chains. Rows merge per CDR3 protein into single entries with the most common DNA and genes. TCRdb assigned the V and J calls; the authors' analysis was not used. The sample table records 95,000 to 150,000 distinct CDR3 sequences; around 94% of these occur just once. Jointly, the top ten make up around 0.28% of the sample.

Comments on this clonotype: There is no known antigen for this receptor. The input lacks base qualities; no much larger clone sits a single base away.

Findings and caveats that apply to the study as a whole: Clonal expansion was seen in Susac syndrome CD8+ repertoires, peaking in CD8+ TEMRA cells and being greater in clinically active patients than in remitting ones. The TCR sequencing and HLA analysis was acknowledged to have included a relatively small number of individuals. Around 15 Susac-specific public clones were identified in the total CD8+ repertoire, and four to six Susac-specific public clones were identified in the CD8+ TEMRA repertoire.

CDR1 is given as LNHDA and CDR2 as SQIVND, both from the germline V gene (reference sequence). V was cut back by 7 bases and J by 4 bases, leaving a gap of 10 bases between them. Reading from cysteine to phenylalanine, the CDR3 counts 12 amino acids. The kept DNA is CDR3 alone, 36 bases in frame from the first base. The sequence is built from TRBV19 and TRBJ1-2; perhaps TRBD1 is the D gene, with 5 bases matching. This sequence originates from a human donor with Susac syndrome. Sequencing used CD8+ T cells from PBMCs. The DNA sequence follows: TGTGCCAGTACGGGGGAGCTCTATGGCTACACCTTC. Its protein product is CASTGELYGYTF.